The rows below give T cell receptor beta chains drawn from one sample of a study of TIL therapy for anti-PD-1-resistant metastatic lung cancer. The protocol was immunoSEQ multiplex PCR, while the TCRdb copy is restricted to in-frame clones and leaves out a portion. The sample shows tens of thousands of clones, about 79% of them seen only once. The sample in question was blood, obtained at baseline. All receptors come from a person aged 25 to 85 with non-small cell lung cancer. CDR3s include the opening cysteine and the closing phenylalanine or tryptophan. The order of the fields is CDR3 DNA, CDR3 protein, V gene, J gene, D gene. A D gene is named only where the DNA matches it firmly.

CDR3nt: TGTGCCAGTAGTATCGAGCGGGCCTACGAGCAGTACTTC
CDR3aa: CASSIERAYEQYF
v_gene: TRBV19
j_gene: TRBJ2-7
d_gene: NA

CDR3nt: TGTGCCAGCAGCTTATGGGGCGGGAGCTCCTACGAGCAGTACTTC
CDR3aa: CASSLWGGSSYEQYF
v_gene: TRBV7-2
j_gene: TRBJ2-7
d_gene: TRBD2

CDR3nt: TGTGCCAGTTTACAGGTCAAATATAATTCACCCCTCCACTTT
CDR3aa: CASLQVKYNSPLHF
v_gene: TRBV28
j_gene: TRBJ1-6
d_gene: NA

CDR3nt: TGTGCCAGCAGCTATGGGACAGCCTCTGGGGCCAACGTCCTGACTTTC
CDR3aa: CASSYGTASGANVLTF
v_gene: TRBV5-5
j_gene: TRBJ2-6
d_gene: TRBD1

CDR3nt: TGTGCCAGTAAAGAGGGAAGGGTGAACACTGAAGCTTTCTTT
CDR3aa: CASKEGRVNTEAFF
v_gene: TRBV19
j_gene: TRBJ1-1
d_gene: NA

CDR3nt: TGTGCCAGCAGCGCTGGTCCGACTTTGTTCCAGGGTACGGCTGAAGCTTTCTTT
CDR3aa: CASSAGPTLFQGTAEAFF
v_gene: TRBV5-4
j_gene: TRBJ1-1
d_gene: NA

CDR3nt: TGTGCCAGCAGTGACCAACAGGCGAGTACTGAAGCTTTCTTT
CDR3aa: CASSDQQASTEAFF
v_gene: TRBV2
j_gene: TRBJ1-1
d_gene: NA

CDR3nt: TGCGCCAGCAGATCGTCTACTGACTCCTACAATGAGCAGTTCTTC
CDR3aa: CASRSSTDSYNEQFF
v_gene: TRBV5-1
j_gene: TRBJ2-1
d_gene: NA

CDR3nt: TGTGCCAGCAGCTTAGATGAGCTTGTCAATGAGCAGTTCTTC
CDR3aa: CASSLDELVNEQFF
v_gene: TRBV7-9
j_gene: TRBJ2-1
d_gene: NA

CDR3nt: TGTGCCAGTAGTATTGGACCCGGGGGGACAAGTTCACCCCTCCACTTT
CDR3aa: CASSIGPGGTSSPLHF
v_gene: TRBV19
j_gene: TRBJ1-6
d_gene: NA

CDR3nt: TGTGCCAGCAGCGAAGGGGTGGGGGATGGCTACACCTTC
CDR3aa: CASSEGVGDGYTF
v_gene: TRBV6-6
j_gene: TRBJ1-2
d_gene: NA

CDR3nt: TGTGCCAGCAGCGTAGGGGGTGCAACTAATGAAAAACTGTTTTTT
CDR3aa: CASSVGGATNEKLFF
v_gene: TRBV9
j_gene: TRBJ1-4
d_gene: NA

CDR3nt: TGTGCCTGGGGCCTGATGACAGGGGGCAATGGCTACACCTTC
CDR3aa: CAWGLMTGGNGYTF
v_gene: TRBV30
j_gene: TRBJ1-2
d_gene: TRBD1

CDR3nt: TGTGCCAGCAGCTTAATCGGACAGGCTAACACCGGGGAGCTGTTTTTT
CDR3aa: CASSLIGQANTGELFF
v_gene: TRBV7-3
j_gene: TRBJ2-2
d_gene: TRBD1

CDR3nt: TGTGCCACCAGCAGACCCTTCAAAAGGCAATATAGCAATCAGCCCCAGCATTTT
CDR3aa: CATSRPFKRQYSNQPQHF
v_gene: TRBV15
j_gene: TRBJ1-5
d_gene: NA